This T cell receptor beta chain was recovered during a study of T cells in Graves' hyperthyroidism and ophthalmopathy. Study details: It was at initial diagnosis, before any treatment, that peripheral blood was collected. Study findings and constraints: Among thyroid clonotypes expanded above 0.001, most also appeared in blood. From stable hyperthyroidism, ophthalmopathy was separated by a 13 V-J model.

Comments on this clonotype: Its specificity is not known.

Patients were excluded because of uncontrolled infection, other autoimmune disease, pregnancy or lactation. Researchers took RNA transcripts and amplified the TCR beta CDR3 regions from them. The TCR CDR3 first-round RT-PCR relied on the HTBI primer set. TCRdb re-called the multiplex PCR reads with MiXCR, one entry per CDR3 protein. Of under 350,000 distinct CDR3 sequences in the sample, under 25% were seen once. Sequences were obtained from blood. The sequence derives from a woman in her fifties or sixties with Graves' hyperthyroidism.

The CDR3 sequence is CASSGQGITDTQYF. DNA for the CDR3: TGTGCCAGCAGCGGACAGGGAATCACAGATACGCAGTATTTT. The chain has TRBV7-3 and TRBJ2-3; 8 nucleotides align to TRBD1. Germline V lookup: CDR1 SGHTA, CDR2 FQGTGA. Trimming cost V 5 bases and J 2 bases; bases outside gene matches: 3. The CDR3 covers 14 residues.